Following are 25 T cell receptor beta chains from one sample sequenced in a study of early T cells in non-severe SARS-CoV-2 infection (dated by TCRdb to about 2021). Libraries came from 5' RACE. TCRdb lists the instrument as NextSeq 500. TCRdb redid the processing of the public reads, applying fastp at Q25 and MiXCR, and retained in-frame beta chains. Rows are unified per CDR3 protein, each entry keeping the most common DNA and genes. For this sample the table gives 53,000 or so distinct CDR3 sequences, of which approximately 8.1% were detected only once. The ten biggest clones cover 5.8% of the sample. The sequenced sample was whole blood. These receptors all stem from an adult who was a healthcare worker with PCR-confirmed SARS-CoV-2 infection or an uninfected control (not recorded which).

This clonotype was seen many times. The CDR3 bases are TGTGCCAGCAGTTTTGGAGGAAGTAATTCACCCCTCCACTTT. Amino acid sequence: CASSFGGSNSPLHF. V gene TRBV28 combines with J gene TRBJ1-6; no clear D. The germline CDR1 and CDR2 sequences are MDHEN and SYDVKM. Trimming removed 3 bases from V and 6 bases from J, with 9 bases in between. The CDR3 has 14 residues.

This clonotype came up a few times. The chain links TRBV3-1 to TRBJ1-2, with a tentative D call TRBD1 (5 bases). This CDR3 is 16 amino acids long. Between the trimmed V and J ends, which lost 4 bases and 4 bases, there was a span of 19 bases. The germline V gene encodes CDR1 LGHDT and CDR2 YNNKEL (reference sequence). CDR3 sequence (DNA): TGTGCCAGCAGCCTACGGGACCCTAGAGAAAGCTATGGCTACACCTTC. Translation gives CASSLRDPRESYGYTF. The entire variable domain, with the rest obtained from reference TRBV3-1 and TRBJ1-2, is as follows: DTAVSQTPKYLVTQMGNDKSIKCEQNLGHDTMYWYKQDSKKFLKIMFSYNNKELIINETVPNRFSPKSPDKAHLNLHINSLELGDSAVYFCASSLRDPRESYGYTFGSGTRLTVV.

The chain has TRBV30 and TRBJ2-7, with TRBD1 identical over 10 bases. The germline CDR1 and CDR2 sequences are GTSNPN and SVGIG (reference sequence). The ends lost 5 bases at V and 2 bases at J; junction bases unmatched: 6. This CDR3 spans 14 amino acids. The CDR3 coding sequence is TGTGCCTGGGACGGGACAGGGGAAGCCTACGAGCAGTACTTC. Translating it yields CAWDGTGEAYEQYF.

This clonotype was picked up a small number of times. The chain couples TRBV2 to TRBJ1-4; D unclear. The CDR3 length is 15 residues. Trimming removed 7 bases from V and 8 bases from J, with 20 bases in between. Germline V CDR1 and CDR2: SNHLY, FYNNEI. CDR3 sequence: CASTGRGRIWEKLFF. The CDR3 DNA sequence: TGTGCCAGCACCGGGCGTGGGAGGATCTGGGAAAAACTGTTTTTT. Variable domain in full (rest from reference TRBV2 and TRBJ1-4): EPEVTQTPSHQVTQMGQEVILRCVPISNHLYFYWYRQILGQKVEFLVSFYNNEISEKSEIFDDQFSVERPDGSNFTLKIRSTKLEDSAMYFCASTGRGRIWEKLFFGSGTQLSVL.

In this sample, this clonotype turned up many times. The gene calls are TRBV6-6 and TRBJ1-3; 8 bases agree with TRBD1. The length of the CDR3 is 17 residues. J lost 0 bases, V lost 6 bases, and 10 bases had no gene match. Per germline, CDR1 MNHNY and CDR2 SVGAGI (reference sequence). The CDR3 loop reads CASRAPGQVFSGNTIYF. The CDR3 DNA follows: TGTGCCAGCAGGGCCCCGGGACAGGTTTTCTCTGGAAACACCATATATTTT.

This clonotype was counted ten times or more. The CDR3 coding sequence is TGCGCCAGCAGCCCTACTAGGAATATAATAGAGACCCAGTACTTC. Protein product: CASSPTRNIIETQYF. The chain uses TRBV5-1 and TRBJ2-5; possibly TRBD2 for D (5 bases). The germline V gene has CDR1 SGHRS and CDR2 YFSETQ. CDR3 length: 15 residues. V was clipped by 4 bases and J by 4 bases, with 17 bases between them. Variable domain in full (rest from reference TRBV5-1 and TRBJ2-5): KAGVTQTPRYLIKTRGQQVTLSCSPISGHRSVSWYQQTPGQGLQFLFEYFSETQRNKGNFPGRFSGRQFSNSRSEMNVSTLELGDSALYLCASSPTRNIIETQYFGPGTRLLVL.

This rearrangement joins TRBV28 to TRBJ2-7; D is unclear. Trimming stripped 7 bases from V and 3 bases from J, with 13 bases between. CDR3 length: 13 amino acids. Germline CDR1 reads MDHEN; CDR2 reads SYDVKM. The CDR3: CASTLGARYEQYF. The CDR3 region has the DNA TGTGCCAGCACCCTCGGCGCTCGCTACGAGCAGTACTTC.

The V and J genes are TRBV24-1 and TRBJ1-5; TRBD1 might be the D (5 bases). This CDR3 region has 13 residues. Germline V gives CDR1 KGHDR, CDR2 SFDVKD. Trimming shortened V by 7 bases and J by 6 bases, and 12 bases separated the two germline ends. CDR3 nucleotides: TGTGCCACCAGGGGCAGGGAGAGTCAGCCCCAGCATTTT. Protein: CATRGRESQPQHF.

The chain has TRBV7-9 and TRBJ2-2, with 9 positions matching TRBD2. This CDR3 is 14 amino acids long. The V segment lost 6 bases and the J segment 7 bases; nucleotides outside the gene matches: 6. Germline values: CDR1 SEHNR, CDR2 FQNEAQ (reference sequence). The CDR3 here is CASRGTSLNGELFF. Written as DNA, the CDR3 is TGTGCCAGCAGGGGGACTAGCTTGAACGGGGAGCTGTTTTTT.

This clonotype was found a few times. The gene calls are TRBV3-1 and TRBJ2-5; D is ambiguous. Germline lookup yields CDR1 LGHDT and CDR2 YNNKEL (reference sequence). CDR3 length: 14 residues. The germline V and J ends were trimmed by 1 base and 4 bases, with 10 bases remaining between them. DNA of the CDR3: TGTGCCAGCAGCCAAGTCGCTAGACCAGAGACCCAGTACTTC. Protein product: CASSQVARPETQYF.

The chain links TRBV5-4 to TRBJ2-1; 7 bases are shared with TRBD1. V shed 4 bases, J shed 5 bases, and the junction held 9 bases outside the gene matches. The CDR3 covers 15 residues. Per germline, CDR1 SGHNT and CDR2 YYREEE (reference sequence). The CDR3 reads CASSLYRTGNNEQFF. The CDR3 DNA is TGTGCCAGCAGCCTATATCGGACAGGTAACAATGAGCAGTTCTTC. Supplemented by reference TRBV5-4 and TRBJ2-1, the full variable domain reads ETGVTQSPTHLIKTRGQQVTLRCSSQSGHNTVSWYQQALGQGPQFIFQYYREEENGRGNFPPRFSGLQFPNYSSELNVNALELDDSALYLCASSLYRTGNNEQFFGPGTRLTVL.

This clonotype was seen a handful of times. CDR3 loop: CASSLGAIGEAPLHF. The CDR3 DNA reads as TGTGCCAGCAGCTTAGGGGCGATCGGAGAGGCACCCCTCCACTTT. The chain carries TRBV7-9 and TRBJ1-6; D unresolved. Trimming removed 1 base at V and 11 bases at J, with 15 bases between. This CDR3 has 15 residues. Germline values: CDR1 SEHNR, CDR2 FQNEAQ (reference sequence).

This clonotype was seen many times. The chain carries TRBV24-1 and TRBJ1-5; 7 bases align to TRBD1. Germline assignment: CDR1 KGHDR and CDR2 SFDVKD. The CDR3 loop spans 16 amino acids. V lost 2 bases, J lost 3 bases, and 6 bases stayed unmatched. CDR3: CATSDSNTGDNQPQHF. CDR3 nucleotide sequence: TGTGCCACCAGTGATTCTAATACAGGGGACAATCAGCCCCAGCATTTT.

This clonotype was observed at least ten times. This CDR3 is CASSPRPLAESAFF. CDR3 sequence (DNA): TGTGCCAGCAGCCCCCGACCATTGGCAGAATCGGCTTTCTTT. This chain connects TRBV9 to TRBJ1-1; no firm D call. V shed 4 bases and J shed 11 bases, with 21 bases lying between them. The CDR3 is made up of 14 amino acids. The V gene's germline CDR1 is SGDLS and CDR2 YYNGEE.

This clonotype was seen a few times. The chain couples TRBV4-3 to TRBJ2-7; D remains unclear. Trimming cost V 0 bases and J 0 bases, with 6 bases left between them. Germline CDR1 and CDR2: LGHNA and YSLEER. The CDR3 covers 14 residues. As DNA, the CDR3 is TGCGCCAGCAGCCAAGAACCGGGCTCCTACGAGCAGTACTTC. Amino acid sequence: CASSQEPGSYEQYF.

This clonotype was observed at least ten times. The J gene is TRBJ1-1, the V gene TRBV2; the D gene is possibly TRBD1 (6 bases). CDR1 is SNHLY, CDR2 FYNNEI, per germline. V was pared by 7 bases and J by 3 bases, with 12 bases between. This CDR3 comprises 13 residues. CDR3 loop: CASTTQGDTEAFF. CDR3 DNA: TGTGCCAGCACCACACAGGGAGACACTGAAGCTTTCTTT.

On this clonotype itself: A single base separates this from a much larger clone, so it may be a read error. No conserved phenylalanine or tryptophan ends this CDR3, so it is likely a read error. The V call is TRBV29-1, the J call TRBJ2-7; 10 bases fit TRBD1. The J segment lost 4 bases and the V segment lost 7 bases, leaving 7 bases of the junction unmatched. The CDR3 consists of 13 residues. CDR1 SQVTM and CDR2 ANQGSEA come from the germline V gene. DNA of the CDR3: TGCAGCGCTTGGGACAGGGGTAATTACGAGCAGTACCCC. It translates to CSAWDRGNYEQYP.

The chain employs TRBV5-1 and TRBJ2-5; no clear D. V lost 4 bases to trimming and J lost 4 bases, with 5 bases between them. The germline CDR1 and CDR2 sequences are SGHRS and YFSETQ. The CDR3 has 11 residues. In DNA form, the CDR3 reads TGCGCCAGCAGCGAACTAGAGACCCAGTACTTC. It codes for CASSELETQYF.

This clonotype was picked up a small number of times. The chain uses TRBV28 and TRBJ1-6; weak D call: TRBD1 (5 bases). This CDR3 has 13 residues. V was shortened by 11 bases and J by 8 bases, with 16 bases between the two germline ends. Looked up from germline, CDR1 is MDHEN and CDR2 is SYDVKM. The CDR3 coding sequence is TGTGCCTGGAAGGCCAGGGAGTATTCACCCCTCCACTTT. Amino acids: CAWKAREYSPLHF.

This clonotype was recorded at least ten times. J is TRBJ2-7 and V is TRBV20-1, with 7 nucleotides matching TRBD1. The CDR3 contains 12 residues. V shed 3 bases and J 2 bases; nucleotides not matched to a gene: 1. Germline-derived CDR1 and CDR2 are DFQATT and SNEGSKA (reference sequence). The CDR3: CSARGQTYEQYF. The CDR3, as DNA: TGCAGTGCTAGGGGACAGACCTACGAGCAGTACTTC.

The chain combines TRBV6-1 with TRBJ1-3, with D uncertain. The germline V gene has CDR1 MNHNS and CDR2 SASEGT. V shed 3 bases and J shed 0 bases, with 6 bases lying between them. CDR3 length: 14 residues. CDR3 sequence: CASSEPYSGNTIYF. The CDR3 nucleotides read TGTGCCAGCAGTGAGCCCTACTCTGGAAACACCATATATTTT.

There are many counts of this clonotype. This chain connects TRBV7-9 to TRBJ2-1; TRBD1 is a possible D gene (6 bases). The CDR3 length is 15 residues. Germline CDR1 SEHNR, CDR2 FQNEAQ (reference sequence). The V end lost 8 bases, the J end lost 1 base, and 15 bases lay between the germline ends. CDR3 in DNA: TGTGCCAGCGCAGCAACCGGGACATCCTACAATGAGCAGTTCTTC. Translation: CASAATGTSYNEQFF.

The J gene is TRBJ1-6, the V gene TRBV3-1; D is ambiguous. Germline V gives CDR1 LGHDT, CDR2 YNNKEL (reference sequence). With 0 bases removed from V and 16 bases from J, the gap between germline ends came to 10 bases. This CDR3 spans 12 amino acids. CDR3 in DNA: TGTGCCAGCAGCCAAGACCGACATCCTCTCCACTTT. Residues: CASSQDRHPLHF.

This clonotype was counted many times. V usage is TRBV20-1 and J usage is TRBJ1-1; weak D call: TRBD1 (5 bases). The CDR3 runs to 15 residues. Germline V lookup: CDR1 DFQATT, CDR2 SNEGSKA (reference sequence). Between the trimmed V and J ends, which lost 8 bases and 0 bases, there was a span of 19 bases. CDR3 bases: TGCAGTCCCCGCGGCGGGACGGTTATGAACACTGAAGCTTTCTTT. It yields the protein CSPRGGTVMNTEAFF.

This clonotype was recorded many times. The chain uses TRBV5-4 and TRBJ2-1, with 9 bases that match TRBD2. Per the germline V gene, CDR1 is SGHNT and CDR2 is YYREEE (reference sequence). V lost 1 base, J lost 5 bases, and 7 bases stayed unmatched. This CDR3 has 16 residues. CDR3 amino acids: CASSLLGRGGNNEQFF. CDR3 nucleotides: TGTGCCAGCAGCTTGTTAGGGCGGGGGGGAAACAATGAGCAGTTCTTC. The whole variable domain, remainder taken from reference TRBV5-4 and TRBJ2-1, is ETGVTQSPTHLIKTRGQQVTLRCSSQSGHNTVSWYQQALGQGPQFIFQYYREEENGRGNFPPRFSGLQFPNYSSELNVNALELDDSALYLCASSLLGRGGNNEQFFGPGTRLTVL.